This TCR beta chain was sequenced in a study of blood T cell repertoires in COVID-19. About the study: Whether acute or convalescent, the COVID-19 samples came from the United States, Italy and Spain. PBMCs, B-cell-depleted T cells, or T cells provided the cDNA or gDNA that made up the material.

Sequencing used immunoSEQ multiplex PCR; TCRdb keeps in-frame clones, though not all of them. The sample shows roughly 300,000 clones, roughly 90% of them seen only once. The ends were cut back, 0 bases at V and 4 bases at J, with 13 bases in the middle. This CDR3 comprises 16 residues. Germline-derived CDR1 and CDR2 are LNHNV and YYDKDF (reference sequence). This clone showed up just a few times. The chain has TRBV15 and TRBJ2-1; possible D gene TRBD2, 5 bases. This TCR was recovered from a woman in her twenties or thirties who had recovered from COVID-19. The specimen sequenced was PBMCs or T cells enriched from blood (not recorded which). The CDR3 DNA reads TGTGCCACCAGCAGAGATAGAGGGAATGGATACAATGAGCAGTTCTTC. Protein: CATSRDRGNGYNEQFF.